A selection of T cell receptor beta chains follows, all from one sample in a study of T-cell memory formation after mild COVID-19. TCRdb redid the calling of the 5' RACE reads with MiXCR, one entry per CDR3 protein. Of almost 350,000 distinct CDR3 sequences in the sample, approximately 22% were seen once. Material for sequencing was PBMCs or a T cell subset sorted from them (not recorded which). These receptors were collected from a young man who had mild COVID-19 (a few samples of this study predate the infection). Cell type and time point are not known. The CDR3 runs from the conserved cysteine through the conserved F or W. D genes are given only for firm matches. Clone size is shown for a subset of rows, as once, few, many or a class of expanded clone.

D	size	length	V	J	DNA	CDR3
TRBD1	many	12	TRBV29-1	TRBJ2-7	TGCAGTGCCGGGACAGGGGGCAACGAGCAGTACTTC	CSAGTGGNEQYF
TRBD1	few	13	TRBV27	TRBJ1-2	TGTGCCAGCGGACCAGGGGGCTTCTATGGCTACACCTTC	CASGPGGFYGYTF
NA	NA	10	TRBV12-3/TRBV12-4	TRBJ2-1	TGTGCCAGCAGTGGGGGTGAGCAGTTCTTC	CASSGGEQFF
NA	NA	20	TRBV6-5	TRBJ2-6	TGTGCCAGCAGTTACCGACCCCCAGGGGGGGGTACGCCTGGGGCCAACGTCCTGACTTTC	CASSYRPPGGGTPGANVLTF
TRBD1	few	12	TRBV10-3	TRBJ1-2	TGTGCCACCCACAGGGGATACTATGGCTACACCTTC	CATHRGYYGYTF
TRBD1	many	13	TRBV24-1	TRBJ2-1	TGTGCCACCAGTGATTCGGACAGGTGGGAGCAGTTCTTC	CATSDSDRWEQFF
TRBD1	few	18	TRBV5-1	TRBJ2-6	TGCGCCAGCAGCCGTGGGACAGGGGTGAACTCTGGGGCCAACGTCCTGACTTTC	CASSRGTGVNSGANVLTF
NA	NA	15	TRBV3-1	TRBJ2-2	TGTGCCAGCCGTCCGACAGGGACTGGCACCGGGGAGCTGTTTTTT	CASRPTGTGTGELFF
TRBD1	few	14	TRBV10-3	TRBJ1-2	TGTGCCATCACTGGGACAGTAGCTAACTATGGCTACACCTTC	CAITGTVANYGYTF
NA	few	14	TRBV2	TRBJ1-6	TGTGCCAGCAGGGTTCAGATCGCGGATTCACCCCTCCACTTT	CASRVQIADSPLHF
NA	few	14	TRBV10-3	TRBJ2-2	TGTGCCATCCGGGTGGGACATAACACCGGGGAGCTGTTTTTT	CAIRVGHNTGELFF
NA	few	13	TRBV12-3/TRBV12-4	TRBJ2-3	TGTGCCAGCAGTTTATGGGGCCCCGGTACGCAGTATTTT	CASSLWGPGTQYF
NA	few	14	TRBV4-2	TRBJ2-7	TGTGCCAGCAGCCAAGGCCAACAGGGATACGAGCAGTACTTC	CASSQGQQGYEQYF
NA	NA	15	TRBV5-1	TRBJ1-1	TGCGCCAGCAGCTTAGGGAGGACAATGAACACTGAAGCTTTCTTT	CASSLGRTMNTEAFF
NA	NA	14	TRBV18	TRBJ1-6	TGTGCCAGCTCACCGGGACCGAGAAATTCACCCCTCCACTTT	CASSPGPRNSPLHF
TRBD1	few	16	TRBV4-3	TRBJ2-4	TGCGCCACCCACAATGACAGGGGCAGATCCAAAAACATTCAGTACTTC	CATHNDRGRSKNIQYF
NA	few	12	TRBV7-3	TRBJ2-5	TGTGCCAGCAGCGCAGCTGAGGGGCTCATATACTTC	CASSAAEGLIYF
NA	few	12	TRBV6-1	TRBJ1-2	TGTGCCAGCAGTGTTCAGGGCAGCGGCTACACCTTC	CASSVQGSGYTF
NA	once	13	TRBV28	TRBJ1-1	TGTGCCAGCAGTTTAAGCAGGGTTGATCAAGCTTTCTTT	CASSLSRVDQAFF
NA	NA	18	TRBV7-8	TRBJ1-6	TGTGCCAGCAGCTTAGGAGTCCGGGAGGGCACCTATAATTCACCCCTCCACTTT	CASSLGVREGTYNSPLHF
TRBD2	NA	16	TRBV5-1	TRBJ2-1	TGCGCCAGCAGCCTAGAACTAGCGGGGGGCTACAATGAGCAGTTCTTC	CASSLELAGGYNEQFF
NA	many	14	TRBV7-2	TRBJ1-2	TGTGCCAGCAGCACGGGGACGTATAACTATGGCTACACCTTC	CASSTGTYNYGYTF
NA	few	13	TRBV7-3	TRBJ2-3	TGTGCCAGTGCCTCAAGGGGGGCAGATACGCAGTATTTT	CASASRGADTQYF
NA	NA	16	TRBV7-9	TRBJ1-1	TGTGCCAGCATCTTAGACCCCACAGGGCAGGACACTGAAGCTTTCTTT	CASILDPTGQDTEAFF
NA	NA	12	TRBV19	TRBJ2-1	TGTGCCAGTAGTGGAGCTTACAATGAGCAGTTCTTC	CASSGAYNEQFF
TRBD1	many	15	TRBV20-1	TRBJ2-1	TGCAGTGTTTCCTCGCTCGGGACAGGGACGTACGAGCAGTTCTTC	CSVSSLGTGTYEQFF
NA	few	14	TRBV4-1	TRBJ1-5	TGCGCCAGCAGCCAACAGGAGGGCAATCAGCCCCAGCATTTT	CASSQQEGNQPQHF
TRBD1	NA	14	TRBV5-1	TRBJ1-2	TGCGCCAGCAGCTGGGGACAGGGAAATGACGGCTACACCTTC	CASSWGQGNDGYTF